Listed here are 20 T cell receptor beta chains from one sample, sequenced in a study of a mutant IDH1 vaccine in newly diagnosed glioma. The table came from immunoSEQ multiplex PCR; TCRdb's copy has only in-frame clones and leaves some out. Altogether some 120,000 clones are present, 80% being singletons, with the ten largest covering around 5.5%. Noted time point: week 11, during vaccination. The content of each vaccine dose was 300 ug of mutant IDH1 20-mer peptide, and topical imiquimod accompanied it. These receptors are not linked to any known antigen. Material: PBMCs, obtained from a glioma patient whose treatment included an IDH1 peptide vaccine. These receptors came from a middle-aged man with glioma.

The chain combines TRBV5-6 with TRBJ2-7, with no clear D. Looked up from germline, CDR1 is SGHDT and CDR2 is YYEEEE. The CDR3 length is 13 residues. V was clipped by 3 bases and J by 2 bases, with 9 bases between them. As DNA, the CDR3 is TGTGCCAGCAGCTGGTCCTTTACCTACGAGCAGTACTTC. Amino acids: CASSWSFTYEQYF.

The chain links TRBV14 to TRBJ2-4; the match to TRBD1 covers 11 bases. Germline values: CDR1 SGHDN, CDR2 FVKESK. The V gene end was trimmed by 4 bases and the J gene end by 7 bases; junction bases not matched to a gene: 6. The CDR3 sequence is 15 residues long. The CDR3 coding sequence is TGTGCCAGCAGCCTAAGGACAGGGGGCGCGAACATTCAGTACTTC. This encodes CASSLRTGGANIQYF.

This clone was detected a few times. The genes are TRBV29-1 and TRBJ2-1; 13 bases map to TRBD2. There are 15 residues in the CDR3. The V gene's germline CDR1 is SQVTM and CDR2 ANQGSEA. Trimming removed 3 bases from V and 10 bases from J; junction bases left unmatched: 9. The DNA for the CDR3 is TGCAGCGTTGAGACGAGGACTAGCGGGAGAGGGGAGCAGTTCTTC. Protein product: CSVETRTSGRGEQFF.

This chain connects TRBV9 to TRBJ2-1; TRBD1 might be the D (5 bases). Trimming took 4 bases from V and 0 from J, leaving 14 bases between them. The CDR3 covers 16 residues. The germline CDR1 and CDR2 sequences are SGDLS and YYNGEE. CDR3 DNA: TGTGCCAGCAGCCCCTGGGGCACGCACTCCTACAATGAGCAGTTCTTC. The encoded protein is CASSPWGTHSYNEQFF.

The V call is TRBV4-3, the J call TRBJ2-3; TRBD2 agrees at 8 bases. The CDR3 consists of 15 residues. Per germline, CDR1 LGHNA and CDR2 YSLEER. V lost 3 bases and J lost 4; bases outside the gene matches: 6. The CDR3 is CASSQDSGVSDTQYF. CDR3 coding DNA: TGCGCCAGCAGCCAGGATAGCGGGGTCTCAGATACGCAGTATTTT.

The chain is built from TRBV4-1 and TRBJ2-1; D may be TRBD2 (6 bases). Deletions cut 1 base from V and 9 bases from J, with 19 bases between. The CDR3 spans 16 residues. Germline CDR1 is MGHRA and CDR2 is YSYEKL. CDR3 protein: CASSQVPASALGEQFF. The CDR3 DNA reads as TGCGCCAGCAGCCAAGTTCCCGCTAGCGCCCTCGGTGAGCAGTTCTTC.

The rearrangement uses TRBV9 and TRBJ2-1; 16 nucleotides line up with TRBD2. Trimming at V came to 4 bases and at J to 8 bases, leaving 6 bases not matched to a gene. Per germline, CDR1 SGDLS and CDR2 YYNGEE. This CDR3 is 16 amino acids long. The CDR3 region has the DNA TGTGCCAGCAGCCTCGGGACTAGCGGGGGGGCGGATGAGCAGTTCTTC. Translating gives CASSLGTSGGADEQFF. Full variable domain (rest looked up from reference TRBV9 and TRBJ2-1): DSGVTQTPKHLITATGQRVTLRCSPRSGDLSVYWYQQSLDQGLQFLIQYYNGEERAKGNILERFSAQQFPDLHSELNLSSLELGDSALYFCASSLGTSGGADEQFFGPGTRLTVL.

The V call is TRBV5-1, the J call TRBJ2-7; 9 bases agree with TRBD1. This CDR3 is 15 amino acids long. The junction had 9 bases not matched to a gene; V was cut back by 4 bases and J by 4 bases. Germline V gives CDR1 SGHRS, CDR2 YFSETQ. The CDR3 DNA is TGCGCCAGCAGCCCAGGGGGGACAGGGAAATACGAGCAGTACTTC. This sequence encodes CASSPGGTGKYEQYF.

The J gene is TRBJ2-2, the V gene TRBV13; D may be TRBD1 (6 bases). The V end lost 6 bases, the J end lost 3 bases, and 14 bases lay between the germline ends. Germline assignment: CDR1 PRHDT and CDR2 FYEKMQ (reference sequence). This CDR3 is 15 amino acids long. CDR3 nucleotide sequence: TGTGCCAGCAGACTTACAGGGTCTTACACCGGGGAGCTGTTTTTT. As protein: CASRLTGSYTGELFF.

This chain joins TRBV27 and TRBJ2-7, with TRBD2 matching 9 bases. After removal of 5 bases from V and 4 bases from J, the junction contained 21 bases not matched to a gene. CDR3 length: 19 residues. Per the germline V gene, CDR1 is MNHEY and CDR2 is SMNVEV (reference sequence). CDR3 residues: CASSPILAGEAGERYEQYF. DNA of the CDR3: TGTGCCAGCAGTCCCATTTTAGCGGGAGAGGCGGGAGAGAGGTACGAGCAGTACTTC.

The rearrangement uses TRBV29-1 and TRBJ2-5; 7 nucleotides agree with TRBD2. CDR3 size: 13 residues. The V gene's germline CDR1 is SQVTM and CDR2 ANQGSEA. Germline trimming cut 8 bases from V and 4 bases from J; bases unmatched to any gene: 10. The CDR3: CSFRGGSGETQYF. The CDR3, as DNA: TGCAGCTTCCGCGGGGGATCGGGAGAGACCCAGTACTTC.

The chain carries TRBV11-2 and TRBJ2-2, with 8 bases aligning to TRBD2. The CDR3 totals 16 residues. The V gene end was trimmed by 3 bases and the J gene end by 0 bases; junction bases not matched to a gene: 3. The V gene's germline CDR1 is SGHAT and CDR2 FQNNGV. CDR3 protein: CASSFFSGANTGELFF. In DNA, the CDR3 is TGTGCCAGCAGCTTTTTTAGCGGGGCGAACACCGGGGAGCTGTTTTTT.

J is TRBJ1-2 and V is TRBV6-6; 7 nucleotides agree with TRBD1. Germline V lookup: CDR1 MNHNY, CDR2 SVGAGI (reference sequence). The CDR3 runs to 16 residues. Losses at the gene ends were 4 bases for V and 6 bases for J; bases not matched to a gene: 14. The CDR3 sequence is CASSLRDSQNENGYTF. The CDR3 DNA is TGTGCCAGCAGTTTAAGGGACAGCCAAAACGAAAATGGCTACACCTTC.

This chain links TRBV10-1 with TRBJ2-1; 9 nucleotides agree with TRBD2. The V and J ends lost 2 bases and 5 bases, in that order; junction bases with no gene match: 7. Germline CDR1 WNHNN, CDR2 SYGVQD (reference sequence). CDR3 length: 16 amino acids. CDR3 nucleotide sequence: TGCGCCAGCAGTGAGCGGCTAGCGGGGATCGACAATGAGCAGTTCTTC. It yields the protein CASSERLAGIDNEQFF.

This sequence joins TRBV29-1 and TRBJ2-2; 8 nucleotides agree with TRBD2. This CDR3 is 15 amino acids long. After removal of 4 bases from V and 9 bases from J, the junction contained 13 bases not matched to a gene. The germline CDR1 and CDR2 sequences are SQVTM and ANQGSEA. The CDR3 spells CSVGAAGGVSRELFF. The CDR3 DNA is TGCAGCGTTGGGGCGGCGGGGGGCGTTTCCCGGGAGCTGTTTTTT.

The chain joins TRBV6-6 to TRBJ1-2; D perhaps matches TRBD1 (5 bases). V lost 8 bases and J 7 bases, leaving 23 bases between the germline ends. Germline V gene data show CDR1 as MNHNY and CDR2 as SVGAGI (reference sequence). The CDR3 loop spans 15 amino acids. The CDR3 protein is CASSTTKGAPSGYTF. The CDR3 region has the DNA TGTGCCAGCTCTACTACCAAAGGGGCCCCTTCTGGCTACACCTTC.

This clone has just a few counts. V and J are TRBV25-1 and TRBJ2-7, with D tentatively TRBD1 or TRBD2 (7 bases each). In germline, CDR1 is MGHDK, CDR2 SYGVNS. V was clipped by 3 bases and J by 2 bases, with 14 bases between them. The CDR3 extends over 15 amino acids. The CDR3 reads CASSDRGGSAYEQYF. CDR3 sequence (DNA): TGTGCCAGCAGTGACAGGGGGGGTTCCGCCTACGAGCAGTACTTC.

The rearrangement uses TRBV11-2 and TRBJ2-3; no clear D gene. This CDR3 has 13 residues. Germline values: CDR1 SGHAT, CDR2 FQNNGV. The ends were cut back, 6 bases at V and 5 bases at J, with 12 bases in the middle. Here the CDR3 DNA reads TGTGCCAGCAGGCACAGTGGTAGAGATACGCAGTATTTT. The encoded protein is CASRHSGRDTQYF.

The rearrangement uses TRBV5-1 and TRBJ2-7; TRBD1 aligns across 8 bases. Germline V gene sequence: CDR1 SGHRS, CDR2 YFSETQ. This CDR3 comprises 14 residues. V shed 0 bases, J shed 5 bases, and the junction held 4 bases outside the gene matches. The CDR3 nucleotides are TGCGCCAGCAGCTTGGTCAGGGGGCAAAACGAGCAGTACTTC. It yields the protein CASSLVRGQNEQYF.

CDR3: CASGLTAEQFF. The CDR3 bases are TGTGCTAGTGGTTTGACGGCGGAGCAGTTCTTC. V and J are TRBV12-5 and TRBJ2-1; D is uncertain. Trimming pared 2 bases from V and 10 bases from J, leaving 6 bases between. The CDR3 extends over 11 amino acids. The V gene's germline CDR1 is LGHNT and CDR2 FRNRAP.